One and the same sample provided the 27 T cell receptor beta chains below, sequenced in a study of blood T cell repertoires in COVID-19. Libraries were prepared by immunoSEQ multiplex PCR; TCRdb keeps only in-frame clonotypes and omits some of them. Of about 230,000 clones listed, around 83% are singletons. Sample: peripheral blood. The receptors come from a woman aged 50 to 60 with acute or convalescent COVID-19.

The V gene is TRBV7-9, the J gene TRBJ1-2; D gene uncertain. Germline CDR1 and CDR2: SEHNR and FQNEAQ (reference sequence). The CDR3 has 14 residues. The ends were cut back, 4 bases at V and 4 bases at J, with 13 bases in the middle. As DNA, the CDR3 is TGTGCCAGCAGCTATGGCACAGACCTCTATGGCTACACCTTC. Translation gives CASSYGTDLYGYTF.

J is TRBJ1-2 and V is TRBV12-3 or TRBV12-4; D not resolved. The CDR3 consists of 11 residues. The germline V and J ends were trimmed by 6 bases and 6 bases, with 8 bases remaining between them. In nucleotides, the CDR3 is TGTGCCAGCAGGGAAGGAGATGGCTACACCTTC. This codes for CASREGDGYTF.

The chain couples TRBV28 to TRBJ1-3; D gene uncertain. V lost 5 bases and J 2 bases, leaving 13 bases between the germline ends. CDR3 length: 15 amino acids. Germline-derived CDR1 and CDR2 are MDHEN and SYDVKM. CDR3 DNA sequence: TGTGCCAGCAGTATCCCCCCCGCAGCTGGAAACACCATATATTTT. Its translation: CASSIPPAAGNTIYF. The variable domain in full, with the rest retrieved from reference TRBV28 and TRBJ1-3, is DVKVTQSSRYLVKRTGEKVFLECVQDMDHENMFWYRQDPGLGLRLIYFSYDVKMKEKGDIPEGYSVSREKKERFSLILESASTNQTSMYLCASSIPPAAGNTIYFGEGSWLTVV.

The J gene is TRBJ1-1, the V gene TRBV19; 10 bases are a match to TRBD1. This CDR3 has 14 residues. Germline CDR1 reads LNHDA; CDR2 reads SQIVND (reference sequence). With V trimmed by 1 base and J by 8 bases, 4 bases remained unmatched. In DNA, the CDR3 is TGTGCCAGTAGTATAGGGAGGGACAGGGGAGAAGCTTTCTTT. Its translation is CASSIGRDRGEAFF.

The chain has TRBV4-3 and TRBJ1-2; 12 bases map to TRBD1. CDR3 length: 17 amino acids. CDR1 and CDR2 (germline): LGHNA, YSLEER. V shed 4 bases and J 4 bases; nucleotides not matched to a gene: 10. The CDR3 DNA is TGCGCCAGCAGCCCGTCCGGGACAGGGGGCGTCGGCTATGGCTACACCTTC. Its protein is CASSPSGTGGVGYGYTF.

The V gene is TRBV2, the J gene TRBJ1-3; TRBD1 aligns across 9 bases. CDR3 length: 16 amino acids. Looked up from germline, CDR1 is SNHLY and CDR2 is FYNNEI. The V and J ends lost 3 bases and 1 base, in that order; junction bases with no gene match: 4. The CDR3 DNA sequence: TGTGCCAGCAGTGAGGGACAGGGCAATTCTGGAAACACCATATATTTT. It codes for CASSEGQGNSGNTIYF.

This chain connects TRBV11-2 to TRBJ2-2; possible D gene TRBD2, 7 bases. Germline CDR1 reads SGHAT; CDR2 reads FQNNGV. The V end lost 3 bases, the J end lost 5 bases, and 16 bases lay between the germline ends. The CDR3 loop spans 16 amino acids. The chain's CDR3 is CASSFRTGGGTGELFF. The CDR3 DNA is TGTGCCAGCAGCTTTCGGACGGGGGGCGGAACCGGGGAGCTGTTTTTT.

Here the CDR3 reads CASTPRDRSGEQYF. The CDR3, as DNA: TGTGCCAGCACCCCCAGGGACAGATCTGGGGAGCAGTACTTC. This rearrangement joins TRBV5-5 to TRBJ2-7; 7 nucleotides agree with TRBD1. CDR3 length: 14 amino acids. Germline CDR1 SGHKS, CDR2 YYEKEE (reference sequence). J lost 7 bases, V lost 6 bases, and 13 bases had no gene match.

V gene TRBV21-1 combines with J gene TRBJ1-5; TRBD1 is taken as the D call from the table, unchecked against the DNA. TRBV21-1 is labeled a pseudogene. This CDR3 region has 15 residues. The CDR3 DNA reads TGTGCCAGCAGCAAACAGGGGGCGCGGAGACAGCCCCAGCATTTT. Translating gives CASSKQGARRQPQHF.

The V gene is TRBV5-6, the J gene TRBJ1-1; no firm D call. The ends were cut back, 0 bases at V and 11 bases at J, with 14 bases in the middle. In germline, CDR1 is SGHDT, CDR2 YYEEEE. CDR3 length: 13 residues. The DNA for the CDR3 is TGTGCCAGCAGCTTGGTGGGAGGGCTGTTCGCTTTCTTT. As protein: CASSLVGGLFAFF.

The chain is built from TRBV27 and TRBJ1-4; 10 bases line up with TRBD1. Losses at the gene ends were 5 bases for V and 6 bases for J; bases not matched to a gene: 3. The CDR3 is 14 amino acids. Germline assignment: CDR1 MNHEY and CDR2 SMNVEV (reference sequence). The CDR3 bases are TGTGCCAGCAGTGGGACAGGGGTTGATGAAAAACTGTTTTTT. Amino acids: CASSGTGVDEKLFF.

The chain carries TRBV6-2 or TRBV6-3 and TRBJ2-7; 7 bases match TRBD1. The CDR3 has 14 amino acids. Germline assignment: CDR1 MNHEY and CDR2 SVGEGT. The V and J ends lost 5 bases and 0 bases, in that order; junction bases with no gene match: 4. This CDR3 reads CASSRTGSSYEQYF. The CDR3 bases are TGTGCCAGCAGTAGGACAGGAAGCTCCTACGAGCAGTACTTC.

This clone has only one observation. The V call is TRBV9, the J call TRBJ2-3; D perhaps matches TRBD2 (5 bases). CDR3 length equals 15 residues. The germline CDR1 and CDR2 sequences are SGDLS and YYNGEE. V was clipped by 0 bases and J by 4 bases, with 12 bases between them. As DNA, the CDR3 is TGTGCCAGCAGCGTAGTTGAGGGCTTCGCAGATACGCAGTATTTT. As protein: CASSVVEGFADTQYF.

The genes are TRBV4-3 and TRBJ2-5; possibly TRBD1 for D (6 bases). This CDR3 is 16 amino acids long. Trimming removed 2 bases at V and 3 bases at J, with 16 bases between. Germline CDR1 is LGHNA and CDR2 is YSLEER. The CDR3, as DNA: TGCGCCAGCAGCCAACGGACAGAACTAGTGAAAGAGACCCAGTACTTC. Protein product: CASSQRTELVKETQYF.

The chain combines TRBV4-1 with TRBJ2-5, with 7 bases that match TRBD1. The V and J ends lost 1 base and 4 bases, in that order; junction bases with no gene match: 3. The CDR3 is 14 residues long. Germline V gene data show CDR1 as MGHRA and CDR2 as YSYEKL. This chain's CDR3 is CASSQGQGTETQYF. CDR3 coding DNA: TGCGCCAGCAGCCAAGGACAGGGAACAGAGACCCAGTACTTC.

This chain uses TRBV18 with TRBJ2-7; maybe TRBD1 (5 bases). The germline V and J ends were trimmed by 2 bases and 1 base, with 9 bases remaining between them. Germline V gene data show CDR1 as KGHSH and CDR2 as LQKENI. The CDR3 sequence is 14 residues long. CDR3 in DNA: TGTGCCAGCTCACCAGAGACAGTTTCCTACGAGCAGTACTTC. It codes for CASSPETVSYEQYF.

The chain uses TRBV7-9 and TRBJ1-4; D not resolved. Between the trimmed V and J ends, which lost 2 bases and 7 bases, there was a span of 8 bases. This CDR3 spans 13 amino acids. The germline CDR1 and CDR2 sequences are SEHNR and FQNEAQ (reference sequence). The CDR3 spells CASSLLYGEKLFF. The DNA for the CDR3 is TGTGCCAGCAGCTTATTGTACGGTGAAAAACTGTTTTTT.

This clone has just a few counts. The chain employs TRBV20-1 and TRBJ1-5; no clear D gene. The CDR3 has 9 amino acids. V dropped 6 bases and J dropped 10 bases, with 7 bases sitting between them. Germline loops: CDR1 DFQATT, CDR2 SNEGSKA (reference sequence). In DNA, the CDR3 is TGCAGTGCCAATGTCCCCCAGCATTTT. Protein sequence: CSANVPQHF.

This chain joins TRBV6-5 and TRBJ1-5; D is unclear. The CDR3 is 13 amino acids. The V gene lost 7 bases and the J gene lost 3 bases, with 10 bases spanning the gap. Per the germline V gene, CDR1 is MNHEY and CDR2 is SVGAGI. The CDR3 sequence is CASTRGPNQPQHF. CDR3 nucleotide sequence: TGTGCCAGCACGCGAGGTCCCAATCAGCCCCAGCATTTT.

The V gene is TRBV19, the J gene TRBJ1-2; D is uncertain. This CDR3 is 14 amino acids long. The germline V gene encodes CDR1 LNHDA and CDR2 SQIVND (reference sequence). V was cut by 2 bases and J by 0 bases, with 7 bases left in between. The CDR3 DNA reads TGTGCCAGTAGTATACAGGAAGCTAACTATGGCTACACCTTC. Amino acids: CASSIQEANYGYTF.

The rearrangement uses TRBV7-2 and TRBJ2-7; D is possibly TRBD1 (5 bases). The CDR3 runs 14 residues. Germline lookup yields CDR1 SGHTA and CDR2 FQGNSA. Trimming cost V 1 base and J 3 bases, with 10 bases left between them. The DNA of the CDR3 is TGTGCCAGCAGCTTAGATTGGGGCGACTACGAGCAGTACTTC. Its translation is CASSLDWGDYEQYF.

V and J are TRBV12-3 or TRBV12-4 and TRBJ1-5; TRBD1 aligns across 9 bases. The CDR3 runs to 13 residues. The V gene end was trimmed by 7 bases and the J gene end by 5 bases; junction bases not matched to a gene: 3. CDR3 region: CASNRDRDQPQHF. Written as DNA, the CDR3 is TGTGCCAGCAACCGGGACAGGGATCAGCCCCAGCATTTT.

The chain carries TRBV9 and TRBJ1-3; TRBD1 aligns across 10 bases. Germline CDR1 SGDLS, CDR2 YYNGEE. Trimming at V came to 2 bases and at J to 4 bases, leaving 12 bases not matched to a gene. The CDR3 length is 18 residues. This CDR3 reads CASSVGGGTGELGNTIYF. In DNA, the CDR3 is TGTGCCAGCAGCGTGGGGGGTGGGACAGGGGAGTTGGGAAACACCATATATTTT.

The rearrangement uses TRBV5-1 and TRBJ2-5; D may be TRBD2 (6 bases). Trimming took off 0 bases at V and 4 bases at J, with 10 bases between the two ends. The CDR3 totals 14 residues. Germline CDR1 is SGHRS and CDR2 is YFSETQ. The CDR3 sequence is CASSLEVAAETQYF. CDR3 nucleotides: TGCGCCAGCAGCTTGGAGGTAGCGGCAGAGACCCAGTACTTC.

This clone showed up just a few times. The same CDR3 also results from other DNA sequences found in this sample. This chain joins TRBV7-9 and TRBJ1-5; D unresolved. Looked up from germline, CDR1 is SEHNR and CDR2 is FQNEAQ (reference sequence). The CDR3 is 14 amino acids. V dropped 1 base and J dropped 4 bases, with 8 bases sitting between them. This chain's CDR3 is CASSLDSGNQPQHF. The CDR3 region has the DNA TGTGCCAGCAGCTTAGATTCCGGGAATCAGCCCCAGCATTTT.

Only one count was recorded for this clone. The chain uses TRBV18 and TRBJ1-1; D not resolved. V gave up 4 bases and J gave up 4 bases, with 16 bases separating them. The CDR3 totals 15 residues. Germline CDR1 KGHSH, CDR2 LQKENI. CDR3 in amino acids: CASSQDFLAGTEAFF. CDR3 coding DNA: TGTGCCAGCTCACAGGACTTCCTGGCGGGCACTGAAGCTTTCTTT.

The rearrangement links TRBV6-2 or TRBV6-3 to TRBJ1-6; no reliable D call. Germline CDR1 reads MNHEY; CDR2 reads SVGEGT. Between the trimmed V and J ends, which lost 2 bases and 9 bases, there was a span of 8 bases. The CDR3 runs to 13 residues. The DNA of the CDR3 is TGTGCCAGCAGTTACCGTCCGGGTTCACCCCTCCACTTT. Translating gives CASSYRPGSPLHF.